Listed below are T cell receptor beta chains from one sample, sequenced in a study of cytomegalovirus exposure and HLA in healthy donors. Sequencing used immunoSEQ multiplex PCR; TCRdb keeps in-frame clones, though not all of them. This sample yields approximately 190,000 clones, of which roughly 77% are seen a single time; approximately 3.6% belongs to the top ten. What was sequenced was PBMCs. These receptors were obtained from a man aged 40-49 years in good health and CMV-seropositive. Each CDR3 is given with its conserved first and last residue. The D gene is left open where the match is weak. Size is omitted from some rows. Given values are once, few, many or a class for expanded clones.

cdr3_aa	cdr3_nt	clone_size	j_call	d_call	v_call	cdr3_length
CASSLGSGPYYGYTF	TGTGCCAGCAGCTTGGGGTCTGGCCCCTACTATGGCTACACCTTC	NA	TRBJ1-2	NA	TRBV5-6	15
CATSRDQGGYEQYF	TGTGCCACCAGCAGAGATCAAGGGGGCTACGAGCAGTACTTC	NA	TRBJ2-7	NA	TRBV15	14
CASSLGPNTEAFF	TGTGCCAGCAGCTTAGGGCCGAACACTGAAGCTTTCTTT	once	TRBJ1-1	NA	TRBV11-2	13
CASSDGGGSGYTF	TGTGCCAGCAGTGATGGGGGGGGATCGGGCTACACCTTC	NA	TRBJ1-2	NA	TRBV2	13
CASSIGSGASYEQYF	TGTGCCAGTAGTATAGGGAGCGGGGCGTCCTACGAGCAGTACTTC	few	TRBJ2-7	TRBD2	TRBV19	15
CASSLAWTSGRNEQFF	TGCGCCAGCAGCTTGGCTTGGACTAGCGGGAGAAATGAGCAGTTCTTC	NA	TRBJ2-1	TRBD2	TRBV5-1	16
CASRGRQGGAEAFF	TGTGCCAGCAGGGGTCGGCAGGGAGGGGCTGAAGCTTTCTTT	NA	TRBJ1-1	NA	TRBV6-1	14
CAISVESGGGGYTF	TGTGCCATCAGTGTTGAGTCAGGGGGCGGTGGCTACACCTTC	NA	TRBJ1-2	TRBD1	TRBV10-3	14
CASSLEYSSYEQYF	TGTGCCAGCAGCTTAGAATACAGCTCCTACGAGCAGTACTTC	NA	TRBJ2-7	NA	TRBV7-6	14
CSVEGGATNEKLFF	TGCAGCGTTGAGGGAGGGGCAACTAATGAAAAACTGTTTTTT	once	TRBJ1-4	NA	TRBV29-1	14
CADRDLNTDTQYF	TGTGCCGACCGGGATCTAAACACAGATACGCAGTATTTT	NA	TRBJ2-3	NA	TRBV6-1	13
CASSLLGGNTEAFF	TGTGCCAGCAGCTTACTTGGAGGGAACACTGAAGCTTTCTTT	NA	TRBJ1-1	NA	TRBV7-2	14
CASSPGGLETQYF	TGTGCCAGCAGCCCAGGGGGCTTAGAGACCCAGTACTTC	once	TRBJ2-5	TRBD1	TRBV6-1	13
CASSPQLAGNTGELFF	TGCGCCAGCAGCCCCCAACTAGCGGGGAACACCGGGGAGCTGTTTTTT	NA	TRBJ2-2	TRBD2	TRBV5-1	16
CASSNGLPPYNEQFF	TGTGCCAGTAGTAACGGACTGCCACCCTACAATGAGCAGTTCTTC	NA	TRBJ2-1	NA	TRBV19	15
CASSLGRQANEKLFF	TGTGCCAGCAGTTTAGGGAGACAGGCTAATGAAAAACTGTTTTTT	NA	TRBJ1-4	NA	TRBV27	15
CASSPPVPGGETQYF	TGTGCCAGCAGCCCGCCGGTTCCGGGGGGAGAGACCCAGTACTTC	NA	TRBJ2-5	TRBD2	TRBV7-9	15
CASSPLAGATNYGYTF	TGTGCCAGCTCACCATTGGCAGGGGCTACTAACTATGGCTACACCTTC	NA	TRBJ1-2	NA	TRBV18	16
CASSYSTPSATDTQYF	TGTGCCAGCAGTTACTCGACGCCGAGCGCCACAGATACGCAGTATTTT	NA	TRBJ2-3	NA	TRBV6-5	16
CASLSLAVTDTQYF	TGTGCCAGCCTGTCCCTAGCGGTGACAGATACGCAGTATTTT	NA	TRBJ2-3	NA	TRBV21-1	14
CASSLTDNYGYTF	TGTGCCAGTAGTTTGACAGATAACTATGGCTACACCTTC	NA	TRBJ1-2	NA	TRBV19	13
CASSLGRTDTQYF	TGTGCCAGCAGCTTAGGGCGCACAGATACGCAGTATTTT	NA	TRBJ2-3	NA	TRBV7-8	13
CASRVFVGARNTEAFF	TGTGCCAGCAGAGTCTTCGTGGGGGCCAGGAACACTGAAGCTTTCTTT	NA	TRBJ1-1	NA	TRBV7-3	16
CASRNEREAFF	TGTGCCAGCAGGAACGAGAGGGAAGCTTTCTTT	few	TRBJ1-1	NA	TRBV6-1	11
CASSERPGGEKLFF	TGTGCCAGCAGTGAAAGGCCAGGTGGTGAAAAACTGTTTTTT	NA	TRBJ1-4	NA	TRBV2	14
CASSLLGQGDHQPQHF	TGTGCCAGCAGTTTATTGGGACAGGGAGACCATCAGCCCCAGCATTTT	NA	TRBJ1-5	TRBD1	TRBV28	16
CAISGSVGRGEKLFF	TGTGCCATCAGTGGGTCGGTGGGGCGGGGTGAAAAACTGTTTTTT	NA	TRBJ1-4	NA	TRBV10-3	15
CASTGLAGAQYNEQFF	TGTGCCAGCACGGGACTAGCGGGAGCACAATACAATGAGCAGTTCTTC	NA	TRBJ2-1	TRBD2	TRBV27	16
CASSFGTSGGQNIQYF	TGTGCCAGCAGCTTCGGGACTAGCGGGGGGCAAAACATTCAGTACTTC	NA	TRBJ2-4	TRBD2	TRBV7-2	16
CASSQGTGADTQYF	TGCGCCAGCAGCCAAGGGACAGGGGCGGATACGCAGTATTTT	NA	TRBJ2-3	TRBD1	TRBV4-1	14
CASSQDALGLAGGRPNEQYF	TGCGCCAGCAGCCAAGACGCACTCGGGCTAGCGGGAGGGCGTCCCAACGAGCAGTACTTC	once	TRBJ2-7	TRBD2	TRBV4-3	20
CASSHRLAGGPLFEQFF	TGCGCCAGCAGCCACCGACTAGCGGGAGGGCCTTTGTTTGAGCAGTTCTTC	NA	TRBJ2-1	TRBD2	TRBV4-1	17
CASSPDDRVGYTF	TGTGCCAGCAGCCCGGACGACAGGGTCGGCTACACCTTC	few	TRBJ1-2	TRBD1	TRBV5-8	13
CASSSRTSGRARGTGELFF	TGTGCCAGTAGTTCTCGGACTAGCGGGAGGGCCCGGGGCACCGGGGAGCTGTTTTTT	NA	TRBJ2-2	TRBD2	TRBV19	19
CASSSSGVYEQYF	TGTGCCAGCAGCTCTAGCGGAGTATACGAGCAGTACTTC	NA	TRBJ2-7	TRBD2	TRBV7-2	13
CASSLVGQGAYEQYF	TGCGCCAGCAGCTTGGTGGGACAGGGGGCCTACGAGCAGTACTTC	NA	TRBJ2-7	TRBD1	TRBV5-1	15
CASSQGEGFGELFF	TGCGCCAGCAGCCAAGGGGAGGGATTCGGGGAGCTGTTTTTT	NA	TRBJ2-2	TRBD2	TRBV4-3	14
CASSVVGGETQYF	TGTGCCAGCAGCGTCGTAGGGGGAGAGACCCAGTACTTC	NA	TRBJ2-5	NA	TRBV9	13
CASSRTGDTEAFF	TGTGCCAGCAGCCGAACAGGTGACACTGAAGCTTTCTTT	NA	TRBJ1-1	NA	TRBV6-5	13
CASSLVRGGNEQFF	TGTGCCAGCAGCTTAGTCAGGGGCGGAAATGAGCAGTTCTTC	NA	TRBJ2-1	NA	TRBV7-2	14
CASSLWGQGSNEQFF	TGCGCCAGCAGCTTGTGGGGACAGGGTAGCAATGAGCAGTTCTTC	NA	TRBJ2-1	TRBD1	TRBV5-1	15
CASRGTEGPNYGYTF	TGTGCCAGCAGGGGGACAGAAGGACCTAACTATGGCTACACCTTC	NA	TRBJ1-2	TRBD1	TRBV6-5	15
CASSQEGGGLYF	TGCGCCAGCAGCCAAGAAGGGGGCGGACTGTACTTC	NA	TRBJ2-4	TRBD1	TRBV4-3	12
CASSDRPGQARGYGYTF	TGTGCCAGCAGTGACAGACCGGGACAGGCGCGTGGCTATGGCTACACCTTC	NA	TRBJ1-2	TRBD1	TRBV6-1	17
CASSAGTTNEKLFF	TGTGCCAGTAGTGCAGGAACAACTAATGAAAAACTGTTTTTT	NA	TRBJ1-4	NA	TRBV19	14
CSVAGIGGYTF	TGCAGCGTCGCAGGGATAGGTGGCTACACCTTC	few	TRBJ1-2	NA	TRBV29-1	11
CASSLMGQAHGYTF	TGTGCCAGCAGCTTGATGGGACAGGCACATGGCTACACCTTC	NA	TRBJ1-2	TRBD1	TRBV5-5	14
CASSDRGGELFF	TGCGCCAGCAGTGATAGAGGCGGGGAGCTGTTTTTT	few	TRBJ2-2	NA	TRBV10-1	12
CSAGTGNLNYGYTF	TGCAGCGCTGGGACAGGGAACCTTAACTATGGCTACACCTTC	NA	TRBJ1-2	TRBD1	TRBV29-1	14
CASSPGTGRMNTEAFF	TGTGCCAGCAGCCCGGGGACAGGCCGAATGAACACTGAAGCTTTCTTT	few	TRBJ1-1	TRBD1	TRBV7-9	16
CASSEWGGNTEAFF	TGTGCCAGCAGTGAGTGGGGGGGGAACACTGAAGCTTTCTTT	NA	TRBJ1-1	NA	TRBV6-1	14
CATSGGSSTDTQYF	TGTGCCACCAGCGGGGGGTCTAGCACAGATACGCAGTATTTT	few	TRBJ2-3	NA	TRBV15	14
CASSHPGQGGSPLHF	TGCGCCAGCAGTCACCCCGGACAGGGCGGTTCACCCCTCCACTTT	NA	TRBJ1-6	TRBD1	TRBV23-1	15